These 20 T cell receptor beta chains were all obtained from the same sample, sequenced in a study of OX40 agonist ivuxolimab in advanced cancers. Produced via immunoSEQ multiplex PCR; TCRdb's table is partial and in-frame only. In the table there are more than 25,000 clones, about 86% of which are singletons. The sample consisted of CD4+ or CD8+ T cells sorted from blood, taken in a trial of the OX40 agonist ivuxolimab. The receptors come from an adult with an advanced solid tumor such as melanoma, head and neck, liver or kidney cancer.

In its sample, this clone was seen once. The chain combines TRBV7-6 with TRBJ2-1; D call uncertain. Germline V gene data show CDR1 as SGHVS and CDR2 as FNYEAQ. The CDR3 totals 11 residues. Trimming took off 4 bases at V and 6 bases at J, with 4 bases between the two ends. DNA of the CDR3: TGTGCCAGCAGCTCGGGCAATGAGCAGTTCTTC. Translation: CASSSGNEQFF.

The chain employs TRBV4-2 and TRBJ1-5; no clear D gene. Germline loops: CDR1 LGHNA, CDR2 YNFKEQ. Trimming pared 0 bases from V and 6 bases from J, leaving 9 bases between. This CDR3 spans 14 amino acids. As DNA, the CDR3 is TGTGCCAGCAGCCAAGAATGGGGTGTTCAGCCCCAGCATTTT. This sequence encodes CASSQEWGVQPQHF.

This clone was counted only a few times. This chain connects TRBV6-4 to TRBJ2-7; D is unclear. The CDR3 contains 13 residues. CDR1 and CDR2 from the germline V gene are MRHNA and SNTAGT. Deletions cut 0 bases from V and 4 bases from J, with 7 bases between. The CDR3 nucleotides read TGTGCCAGCAGTGACTCACTTGGGTACGAGCAGTACTTC. Protein: CASSDSLGYEQYF.

CDR3 DNA: TGTGCCAGCAGCGAGGGACTAGCGGACCACAATGAGCAGTTCTTC. This translates into CASSEGLADHNEQFF. The chain uses TRBV9 and TRBJ2-1; TRBD2 agrees at 11 bases. This CDR3 region has 15 residues. Germline trimming cut 3 bases from V and 5 bases from J; bases unmatched to any gene: 4. The germline V gene encodes CDR1 SGDLS and CDR2 YYNGEE.

The chain employs TRBV5-1 and TRBJ2-5; D perhaps matches TRBD1 (6 bases). This CDR3 spans 13 amino acids. The V gene lost 6 bases and the J gene lost 0 bases, with 9 bases spanning the gap. The germline V gene has CDR1 SGHRS and CDR2 YFSETQ. This chain's CDR3 is CASNTGNQETQYF. DNA for the CDR3: TGCGCCAGCAATACAGGGAACCAAGAGACCCAGTACTTC. Full variable domain (rest looked up from reference TRBV5-1 and TRBJ2-5): KAGVTQTPRYLIKTRGQQVTLSCSPISGHRSVSWYQQTPGQGLQFLFEYFSETQRNKGNFPGRFSGRQFSNSRSEMNVSTLELGDSALYLCASNTGNQETQYFGPGTRLLVL.

This clone was found once. The chain carries TRBV5-6 and TRBJ2-7; D is uncertain. Germline V gene data show CDR1 as SGHDT and CDR2 as YYEEEE. The CDR3 length is 14 residues. V lost 0 bases and J lost 2, with 9 bases in between. CDR3 sequence reads: CASSLAARAYEQYF. CDR3 bases: TGTGCCAGCAGCTTGGCGGCCAGAGCCTACGAGCAGTACTTC.

The chain joins TRBV6-5 to TRBJ2-7; no firm D call. V lost 0 bases to trimming and J lost 3 bases, with 15 bases between them. The germline gives CDR1 MNHEY, CDR2 SVGAGI. This CDR3 is 16 amino acids long. CDR3 coding DNA: TGTGCCAGCAGTTACTCGGGTGCCTCGGCGGTCTACGAGCAGTACTTC. Translation gives CASSYSGASAVYEQYF.

This chain connects TRBV5-5 to TRBJ1-1; D not certain. The CDR3 sequence is 12 residues long. The V gene lost 0 bases and the J gene lost 10 bases, with 10 bases spanning the gap. The germline CDR1 and CDR2 sequences are SGHKS and YYEKEE (reference sequence). CDR3 in amino acids: CASSLGGLRAFF. In DNA, the CDR3 is TGTGCCAGCAGCTTGGGAGGTCTTCGAGCTTTCTTT.

The V call is TRBV7-3, the J call TRBJ2-1; 8 bases are shared with TRBD2. CDR3 length: 16 residues. The V and J ends lost 5 bases and 10 bases, in that order; junction bases with no gene match: 16. Germline V CDR1 and CDR2: SGHTA, FQGTGA. This chain's CDR3 is CASSPRGSGALREQFF. In DNA, the CDR3 is TGTGCCAGCAGCCCTCGGGGTAGCGGGGCCCTCCGGGAGCAGTTCTTC.

The V call is TRBV27, the J call TRBJ2-3, with 11 nucleotides matching TRBD2. The V and J ends lost 4 bases and 4 bases, in that order; junction bases with no gene match: 4. There are 15 residues in the CDR3. Per germline, CDR1 MNHEY and CDR2 SMNVEV (reference sequence). The CDR3 region is CASSWGLAVPDTQYF. CDR3 nucleotides: TGTGCCAGCAGTTGGGGACTAGCGGTCCCAGATACGCAGTATTTT.

The chain employs TRBV6-5 and TRBJ1-5, with D tentatively TRBD1 (5 bases). The CDR3 consists of 14 residues. Germline V gene data show CDR1 as MNHEY and CDR2 as SVGAGI. The ends were cut back, 5 bases at V and 1 base at J, with 9 bases in the middle. The CDR3 loop is CASSVKGSNQPQHF. The CDR3, as DNA: TGTGCCAGCAGTGTAAAGGGGAGCAATCAGCCCCAGCATTTT.

The CDR3 DNA follows: TGTGCCAGCAGCTTGGGGATTTCAAACAGGGATGGCTACACCTTC. Translating it yields CASSLGISNRDGYTF. The genes are TRBV5-4 and TRBJ1-2; D is possibly TRBD1 (6 bases). The germline V gene has CDR1 SGHNT and CDR2 YYREEE (reference sequence). This CDR3 comprises 15 residues. V dropped 0 bases and J dropped 6 bases, with 15 bases sitting between them.

CDR3 sequence reads: CASSTIGEGLSTGTDTQYF. DNA for the CDR3: TGTGCCAGCAGCACGATTGGAGAGGGCTTGTCGACGGGCACAGATACGCAGTATTTT. The chain employs TRBV11-2 and TRBJ2-3; a possible D gene is TRBD2 (5 bases). The V end lost 5 bases, the J end lost 1 base, and 25 bases lay between the germline ends. Germline V gene lookup returns CDR1 SGHAT and CDR2 FQNNGV. The CDR3 is 19 amino acids.

The rearrangement links TRBV10-2 to TRBJ2-7, with 9 bases identical to TRBD1. The CDR3 has 13 residues. Losses at the gene ends were 6 bases for V and 6 bases for J; bases not matched to a gene: 6. Germline V gene lookup returns CDR1 WSHSY and CDR2 SAAADI. DNA for the CDR3: TGCGCCAGCAGACCGGGACAGGGAATCGAGCAGTACTTC. Translated, it gives CASRPGQGIEQYF.

This clone was seen once. V gene TRBV21-1 combines with J gene TRBJ1-1. TRBV21-1 is classified as a pseudogene. The CDR3 spans 17 residues. The CDR3 DNA reads TGTGCCAGCAGCCCTTTGCCCCCTCAGCGATTGAACACTGAAGCTTTCTTT. Translation: CASSPLPPQRLNTEAFF.

The rearrangement uses TRBV28 and TRBJ2-3; 12 bases align to TRBD1. The germline V gene encodes CDR1 MDHEN and CDR2 SYDVKM. The CDR3 is 15 residues long. J lost 4 bases, V lost 5 bases, and 4 bases had no gene match. The CDR3 protein is CASSVGQGAADTQYF. In DNA form, the CDR3 reads TGTGCCAGCAGTGTGGGACAGGGGGCGGCAGATACGCAGTATTTT.

This clone was detected only once. The chain uses TRBV27 and TRBJ2-5; weak D call: TRBD1 (6 bases). CDR3 length equals 14 residues. CDR1 MNHEY and CDR2 SMNVEV come from the germline V gene (reference sequence). Trimming pared 6 bases from V and 4 bases from J, leaving 15 bases between. CDR3 bases: TGTGCCAGCAGGATTTGGGCAGGGGTAGAGACCCAGTACTTC. The encoded protein is CASRIWAGVETQYF.

This chain links TRBV10-2 with TRBJ2-3; D gene uncertain. Per the germline V gene, CDR1 is WSHSY and CDR2 is SAAADI. The CDR3 runs to 10 residues. V was cut by 10 bases and J by 2 bases, with 4 bases left in between. As DNA, the CDR3 is TGCGCCACCTTCACAGATACGCAGTATTTT. It translates to CATFTDTQYF.

This clone was counted between two and nine times. A read error may account for a junction end that differs from germline. This chain uses TRBV7-9 with TRBJ1-1; D not resolved. Looked up from germline, CDR1 is SEHNR and CDR2 is FQNEAQ (reference sequence). The CDR3 has 13 amino acids. Here the CDR3 reads CASSPMRNTEAFF. The CDR3, as DNA: TGCGCCAGCAGCCCTATGAGGAACACTGAAGCTTTCTTT.

J is TRBJ2-5 and V is TRBV4-1; D perhaps matches TRBD1 (6 bases). The germline CDR1 and CDR2 sequences are MGHRA and YSYEKL. The CDR3 has 15 residues. V was clipped by 7 bases and J by 5 bases, with 20 bases between them. As DNA, the CDR3 is TGCGCCAGCACCCCCCAGGGGTCTGGGGTCGAGACCCAGTACTTC. Its protein is CASTPQGSGVETQYF.